Following are 21 T cell receptor beta chains from one sample sequenced in a study of blood T cell repertoires in COVID-19. TCRdb's copy holds only in-frame clones and misses some; the assay was immunoSEQ multiplex PCR. The table has about 250,000 clones, roughly nine tenths seen once. Sequenced: peripheral blood. These TCRs come from a middle-aged woman who had recovered from COVID-19.

V and J are TRBV19 and TRBJ1-1, with D unresolved. CDR1 is LNHDA and CDR2 is SQIVND in the germline V gene (reference sequence). V lost 3 bases, J lost 1 base, and 6 bases lay in between. This CDR3 comprises 13 residues. The CDR3 DNA sequence: TGTGCCAGTAGTATGAGAGAGAACACTGAAGCTTTCTTT. Amino acid sequence: CASSMRENTEAFF.

The rearrangement uses TRBV28 and TRBJ2-7; D uncertain. CDR3 length: 12 amino acids. Germline CDR1 is MDHEN and CDR2 is SYDVKM. Trimming left V 6 bases short and J 3 bases short, with 9 bases between. In DNA, the CDR3 is TGTGCCAGCAGCCACACATTCTACGAGCAGTACTTC. Its translation: CASSHTFYEQYF.

The CDR3 DNA follows: TGTGCCAGCAGCTCAAGCGGCGGGGGAATCTATAATTCACCCCTCCACTTT. It specifies CASSSSGGGIYNSPLHF. The V call is TRBV7-9, the J call TRBJ1-6, with a weak D call TRBD1 (5 bases). CDR3 length: 17 residues. CDR1 is SEHNR and CDR2 is FQNEAQ in the germline V gene (reference sequence). V gave up 4 bases and J gave up 3 bases, with 16 bases separating them.

The V gene is TRBV7-9, the J gene TRBJ1-1; no clear D. The V gene's germline CDR1 is SEHNR and CDR2 FQNEAQ (reference sequence). V dropped 5 bases and J dropped 4 bases, with 14 bases sitting between them. The CDR3 covers 14 residues. The CDR3 DNA reads TGTGCCAGCAGCCGCCGTCGGGGTGGCACTGAAGCTTTCTTT. Its translation: CASSRRRGGTEAFF.

The chain carries TRBV7-9 and TRBJ2-7; D is possibly TRBD2 (5 bases). Between the trimmed V and J ends, which lost 0 bases and 2 bases, there was a span of 5 bases. The CDR3 sequence is 13 residues long. Germline CDR1 SEHNR, CDR2 FQNEAQ (reference sequence). The DNA of the CDR3 is TGTGCCAGCAGCTTAGCCGGGACCTACGAGCAGTACTTC. Protein sequence: CASSLAGTYEQYF.

This clone appeared once. The genes are TRBV11-2 and TRBJ2-2, with 9 bases matching TRBD1. Unmatched junction bases numbered 6, after V lost 8 bases and J lost 5 bases. The length of the CDR3 is 14 residues. Germline V lookup: CDR1 SGHAT, CDR2 FQNNGV. As DNA, the CDR3 is TGTGCCAGCCCTAGACAGGGGGGGACCGGGGAGCTGTTTTTT. Translating gives CASPRQGGTGELFF.

The chain employs TRBV4-3 and TRBJ1-3; maybe TRBD1 (5 bases). CDR3 length equals 14 residues. Between the trimmed V and J ends, which lost 1 base and 2 bases, there was a span of 6 bases. The V gene's germline CDR1 is LGHNA and CDR2 YSLEER. DNA of the CDR3: TGCGCCAGCAGCCAAGGGACACCTGGAAACACCATATATTTT. Translation gives CASSQGTPGNTIYF.

CDR3 protein: CASSQGDTNTEAFF. The CDR3, as DNA: TGTGCCAGCAGCCAAGGGGACACCAACACTGAAGCTTTCTTT. The chain joins TRBV3-1 (or the pseudogene TRBV3-2) to TRBJ1-1, with D maybe TRBD1 (6 bases). CDR1 and CDR2 (germline): LGHDT, YNNKEL (reference sequence). V was clipped by 1 base and J by 2 bases, with 8 bases between them. The CDR3 consists of 14 residues.

The chain uses TRBV10-3 and TRBJ1-1; D might be TRBD1 (6 bases). Trimming cost V 10 bases and J 1 base, with 13 bases left between them. The CDR3 is 13 amino acids. In germline, CDR1 is ENHRY, CDR2 SYGVKD. CDR3 sequence reads: CASWGPSNTEAFF. For the CDR3, the DNA is TGTGCCAGCTGGGGGCCGTCGAACACTGAAGCTTTCTTT.

A few counts support this clone. This chain uses TRBV5-1 with TRBJ2-7; D may be TRBD2 (6 bases). The germline CDR1 and CDR2 sequences are SGHRS and YFSETQ. The CDR3 is made up of 12 amino acids. The V and J ends lost 2 bases and 5 bases respectively, with 8 bases between them. The DNA for the CDR3 is TGCGCCAGCAGCTTCTGGGGGGACGAGCAGTACTTC. Protein: CASSFWGDEQYF.

This rearrangement joins TRBV6-6 to TRBJ1-3; no reliable D call. Germline V gene data show CDR1 as MNHNY and CDR2 as SVGAGI (reference sequence). The CDR3 is 12 residues long. The V and J ends lost 5 bases and 4 bases respectively, with 6 bases between them. This CDR3 reads CASSLLGNTIYF. CDR3 bases: TGTGCCAGCAGTCTACTGGGAAACACCATATATTTT.

The chain is built from TRBV19 and TRBJ2-1; D is possibly TRBD2 (6 bases). This CDR3 has 14 amino acids. The V end was cut by 1 base, the J end by 8 bases, with 12 bases between. The V gene's germline CDR1 is LNHDA and CDR2 SQIVND (reference sequence). The CDR3 bases are TGTGCCAGTAGTATAGGGCTAGCGAACGATGAGCAGTTCTTC. Its protein is CASSIGLANDEQFF.

The chain couples TRBV18 to TRBJ2-7, with 7 positions matching TRBD1. The CDR3 runs 12 residues. Looked up from germline, CDR1 is KGHSH and CDR2 is LQKENI. Trimming took 8 bases from V and 6 from J; bases not matched to a gene: 7. CDR3 nucleotides: TGTGCCAGCCACGGGACAGCGGCCGAGCAGTACTTC. It encodes CASHGTAAEQYF.

The chain couples TRBV15 to TRBJ2-3; 12 bases line up with TRBD2. CDR3 length: 16 amino acids. CDR1 and CDR2 from the germline V gene are LNHNV and YYDKDF (reference sequence). V lost 5 bases, J lost 4 bases, and 7 bases stayed unmatched. CDR3 loop: CATSGRLAGAADTQYF. The CDR3 coding sequence is TGTGCCACCAGCGGACGACTAGCGGGGGCCGCAGATACGCAGTATTTT.

V gene TRBV5-4 combines with J gene TRBJ2-2; TRBD2 agrees at 11 bases. Trimming took 4 bases from V and 5 from J; bases not matched to a gene: 16. Germline assignment: CDR1 SGHNT and CDR2 YYREEE (reference sequence). This CDR3 region has 19 residues. The CDR3 DNA sequence: TGTGCCAGCAGCCCCCCACCGGGTAGCGGGGGGGCTGGAACCGGGGAGCTGTTTTTT. Its translation is CASSPPPGSGGAGTGELFF.

This clone has just a few counts. V gene TRBV15 combines with J gene TRBJ1-1; the match to TRBD1 covers 7 bases. The junction had 4 bases not matched to a gene; V was cut back by 3 bases and J by 0 bases. The CDR3 is 15 amino acids. The V gene's germline CDR1 is LNHNV and CDR2 YYDKDF (reference sequence). The CDR3 region is CATSRGQSMNTEAFF. The CDR3 DNA sequence: TGTGCCACCAGCAGGGGACAGTCCATGAACACTGAAGCTTTCTTT. Together with reference TRBV15 and TRBJ1-1, the CDR3 gives the full variable domain: DAMVIQNPRYQVTQFGKPVTLSCSQTLNHNVMYWYQQKSSQAPKLLFHYYDKDFNNEADTPDNFQSRRPNTSFCFLDIRSPGLGDTAMYLCATSRGQSMNTEAFFGQGTRLTVV.

DNA for the CDR3: TGCGCCAGCAGCAAACGGACTAGCGGGAGTGGTACCGGGGAGCTGTTTTTT. Translation gives CASSKRTSGSGTGELFF. V and J are TRBV4-1 and TRBJ2-2, with 13 bases that match TRBD2. The germline V gene encodes CDR1 MGHRA and CDR2 YSYEKL. The CDR3 has 17 amino acids. The ends lost 5 bases at V and 5 bases at J; junction bases unmatched: 8.

The chain has TRBV3-1 (or the pseudogene TRBV3-2) and TRBJ2-3; the D is unclear. Germline assignment: CDR1 LGHDT and CDR2 YNNKEL (reference sequence). V shed 1 base and J shed 2 bases, with 13 bases lying between them. The CDR3 has 16 amino acids. This CDR3 is CASSQAGTAFTDTQYF. The CDR3 DNA reads TGTGCCAGCAGCCAAGCTGGTACAGCTTTCACAGATACGCAGTATTTT.

About this clone itself: The sample has other DNA sequences that encode this CDR3 too. In nucleotides, the CDR3 is TGCAGTGCTAGCAGTAACACTGAAGCTTTCTTT. Its translation: CSASSNTEAFF. The J gene is TRBJ1-1, the V gene TRBV20-1; D uncertain. The CDR3 loop spans 11 amino acids. V lost 3 bases and J 2 bases, leaving 4 bases between the germline ends. Germline CDR1 and CDR2: DFQATT and SNEGSKA (reference sequence).

The gene calls are TRBV7-2 and TRBJ1-2; D might be TRBD1 (5 bases). Trimming removed 7 bases at V and 2 bases at J, with 14 bases between. Looked up from germline, CDR1 is SGHTA and CDR2 is FQGNSA. CDR3 size: 14 residues. The CDR3 sequence is CASTLNRQNYGYTF. The CDR3, as DNA: TGTGCCAGCACCCTTAACAGACAGAACTATGGCTACACCTTC. The whole variable domain, filled in from reference TRBV7-2 and TRBJ1-2, reads GAGVSQSPSNKVTEKGKDVELRCDPISGHTALYWYRQSLGQGLEFLIYFQGNSAPDKSGLPSDRFSAERTGGSVSTLTIQRTQQEDSAVYLCASTLNRQNYGYTFGSGTRLTVV.

The rearrangement uses TRBV10-3 and TRBJ2-3, with TRBD1 matching over 9 bases. J lost 3 bases, V lost 5 bases, and 6 bases had no gene match. Germline CDR1 is ENHRY and CDR2 is SYGVKD. The CDR3 totals 15 residues. CDR3 DNA sequence: TGTGCCATCAGTCCACAGGGGGCTGAGACAGATACGCAGTATTTT. Translated: CAISPQGAETDTQYF.